Included here is one T cell receptor beta chain sequence, with context. As yet, its antigen is unknown. TCRdb independently ran MiXCR on the 5' RACE reads; one entry per CDR3 protein. Among roughly 340,000 distinct CDR3 sequences listed, approximately 15% were seen once. These data belong to a study of T-cell memory formation after mild COVID-19. Study-wide points: CM and EM subsets held most contracting CD4+ clones; EMRA held CD8+ ones.

Between the trimmed V and J ends, which lost 6 bases and 0 bases, there was a span of 18 bases. The CDR3 is 17 residues long. The germline gives CDR1 MNHEY, CDR2 SMNVEV (reference sequence). The sequence came from a young man who had mild COVID-19 (a few samples of this study predate the infection). Cell type and time point are not known. This chain connects TRBV27 to TRBJ1-3; the D gene is possibly TRBD1 (5 bases). Sequencing was done on a sample of PBMCs or a T cell subset sorted from them (not recorded which). The CDR3 here is CASRKQGGPISGNTIYF. Here the CDR3 DNA reads TGTGCCAGCAGAAAGCAGGGAGGGCCTATCTCTGGAAACACCATATATTTT.